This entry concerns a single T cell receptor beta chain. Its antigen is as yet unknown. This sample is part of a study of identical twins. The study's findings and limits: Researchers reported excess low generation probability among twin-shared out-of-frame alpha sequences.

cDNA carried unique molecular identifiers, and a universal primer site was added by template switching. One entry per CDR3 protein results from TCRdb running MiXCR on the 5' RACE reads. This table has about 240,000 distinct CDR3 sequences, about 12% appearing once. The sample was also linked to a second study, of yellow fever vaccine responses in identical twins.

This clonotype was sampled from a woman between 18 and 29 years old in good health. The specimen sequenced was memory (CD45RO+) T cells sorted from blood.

The CDR3 loop reads CAISEGGGDEQFF. CDR3 sequence (DNA): TGTGCCATCAGTGAAGGGGGCGGCGATGAGCAGTTCTTC. This sequence joins TRBV10-3 and TRBJ2-1; 7 nucleotides match TRBD1. With 3 bases clipped from V and 8 bases from J, the junction kept 4 bases outside the gene matches. The germline V gene encodes CDR1 ENHRY and CDR2 SYGVKD. The CDR3 is 13 residues long.